Listed below are T cell receptor beta chains from one sample, sequenced in a study of blood T cell repertoires in COVID-19. Method: immunoSEQ multiplex PCR; TCRdb's copy keeps in-frame clones and lacks some. This sample has about 140,000 clones; around four fifths occur once, and the top ten carry roughly 11%. The sequenced sample was peripheral blood. The receptors come from a man in his sixties who had recovered from COVID-19. Each CDR3 is given with its conserved first and last residue. A D gene is named only where the DNA matches it firmly. Clone size is not always given. Where it is, it says once, few, many or a class for expanded clones.

abundance: NA
j_gene: TRBJ1-2
len: 14
v_gene: TRBV29-1
d_gene: NA
CDR3nt: TGCAGCGTTGAAATGATTCAGGGGAGCTATGGCTACACCTTC
CDR3aa: CSVEMIQGSYGYTF

abundance: once
j_gene: TRBJ2-3
len: 13
v_gene: TRBV27
d_gene: TRBD2
CDR3nt: TGTGCCACCGGGGGAGGGCTCACAGATACGCAGTATTTT
CDR3aa: CATGGGLTDTQYF

abundance: once
j_gene: TRBJ2-7
len: 13
v_gene: TRBV28
d_gene: TRBD2
CDR3nt: TGTGCCAGCAGTTTGGGGGGAGGGTACGAGCAGTACTTC
CDR3aa: CASSLGGGYEQYF

abundance: few
j_gene: TRBJ1-1
len: 15
v_gene: TRBV19
d_gene: NA
CDR3nt: TGTGCCAGTAGTAACCAAGGGAGGATGAACACTGAAGCTTTCTTT
CDR3aa: CASSNQGRMNTEAFF

abundance: NA
j_gene: TRBJ2-1
len: 16
v_gene: TRBV5-1
d_gene: TRBD2
CDR3nt: TGCGCCAGCAGCCCGCTGGGACTAGCGGTTTTTAATGAGCAGTTCTTC
CDR3aa: CASSPLGLAVFNEQFF

abundance: NA
j_gene: TRBJ1-5
len: 15
v_gene: TRBV7-6
d_gene: TRBD1
CDR3nt: TGTGCCAGCAGCCCCAGGACAGGTGGCAATCAGCCCCAGCATTTT
CDR3aa: CASSPRTGGNQPQHF

abundance: NA
j_gene: TRBJ1-1
len: 14
v_gene: TRBV5-3
d_gene: TRBD1
CDR3nt: TGTGCCAGAAGCCAATACAGGGGAGGCACTGAAGCTTTCTTT
CDR3aa: CARSQYRGGTEAFF

abundance: NA
j_gene: TRBJ1-5
len: 13
v_gene: TRBV24-1
d_gene: NA
CDR3nt: TGTGCCGCCCAGGGGAGTGGCAATCAGCCCCAGCATTTT
CDR3aa: CAAQGSGNQPQHF

abundance: NA
j_gene: TRBJ2-3
len: 17
v_gene: TRBV28
d_gene: TRBD2
CDR3nt: TGTGCCAGCATCGGAGGGGCTAGCGGGAGGGCCGCAGATACGCAGTATTTT
CDR3aa: CASIGGASGRAADTQYF

abundance: NA
j_gene: TRBJ2-5
len: 17
v_gene: TRBV5-1
d_gene: TRBD2
CDR3nt: TGCGCCAGCAGCTTGAGAGTAGCGGGAGGGAGGCAAGAGACCCAGTACTTC
CDR3aa: CASSLRVAGGRQETQYF

abundance: few
j_gene: TRBJ1-3
len: 17
v_gene: TRBV27
d_gene: NA
CDR3nt: TGTGCCAGCAGTCCAGCCGGAGGAAGGAGCTCTGGAAACACCATATATTTT
CDR3aa: CASSPAGGRSSGNTIYF

abundance: NA
j_gene: TRBJ2-7
len: 18
v_gene: TRBV5-5
d_gene: TRBD1
CDR3nt: TGTGCCAGCAGCTTGCCCGGGACAGGGTTGCCTAGCTTGGACGAGCAGTACTTC
CDR3aa: CASSLPGTGLPSLDEQYF

abundance: once
j_gene: TRBJ2-1
len: 16
v_gene: TRBV7-2
d_gene: TRBD2
CDR3nt: TGTGCCAGCAGCTTAGCGGGCGCTAGCGGCTACAATGAGCAGTTCTTC
CDR3aa: CASSLAGASGYNEQFF

abundance: NA
j_gene: TRBJ2-7
len: 14
v_gene: TRBV6-6
d_gene: TRBD1
CDR3nt: TGTGCCAGCAGTAAGACAGGGGAGTTTAGAGAGCAGTACTTC
CDR3aa: CASSKTGEFREQYF